This T cell receptor beta chain comes out of a study of vaccination and CD4 T cells after COVID-19. Study as a whole: The post-COVID sampling time was a median about 13 weeks after diagnosis, ranging from 35 to 161. Samples were taken after vaccination, a median of around 76 days after dose two, with a range of 14 to 241.

This clonotype has a handful of counts. Antigen specificity is unknown. Just one base apart from a much larger clone, this may be a read error. Indicated treatment: approximately 9-day PBMC culture with coronavirus spike peptide pools or control peptides (ViraFEST assay). Using peptide pools, antigen-specific T cells were expanded in ViraFEST before TCRs were sequenced. Negative selection recovered the CD4+ T cells once they had spent around 10 days in culture. Cultured CD4+ T cell DNA underwent sequencing with the Oncomine TCR Beta short-read assay. MiXCR, applied by TCRdb to the PCR reads, yields one record per CDR3 protein. The table shows about 15,000 distinct CDR3 sequences, with 51% occurring only once. Trimming took off 1 base at V and 4 bases at J, with 1 base between the two ends. Looked up from germline, CDR1 is SGHVS and CDR2 is FQNEAQ. The CDR3 has 11 amino acids.

The sample consisted of CD4+ T cells from blood, cultured in vitro. The V gene is TRBV7-8, the J gene TRBJ2-5; no clear D gene. This receptor was taken from a human donor who had recovered from COVID-19. This CDR3 reads CASSLVETQYF. The DNA of the CDR3 is TGTGCCAGCAGCTTAGTAGAGACCCAGTACTTC.